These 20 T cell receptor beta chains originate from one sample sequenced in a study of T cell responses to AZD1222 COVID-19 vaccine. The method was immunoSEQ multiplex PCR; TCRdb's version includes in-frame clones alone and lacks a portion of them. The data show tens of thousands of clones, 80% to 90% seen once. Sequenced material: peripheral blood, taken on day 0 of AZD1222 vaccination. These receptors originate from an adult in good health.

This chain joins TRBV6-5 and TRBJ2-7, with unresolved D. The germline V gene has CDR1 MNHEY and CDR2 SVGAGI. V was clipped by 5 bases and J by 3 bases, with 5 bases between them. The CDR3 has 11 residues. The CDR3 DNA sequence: TGTGCCAGCAGTACAAACTACGAGCAGTACTTC. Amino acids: CASSTNYEQYF.

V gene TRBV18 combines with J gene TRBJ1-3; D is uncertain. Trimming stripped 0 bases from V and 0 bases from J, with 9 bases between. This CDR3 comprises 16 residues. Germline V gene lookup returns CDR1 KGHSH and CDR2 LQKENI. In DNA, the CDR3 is TGTGCCAGCTCACCACCGCACGGACTCTCTGGAAACACCATATATTTT. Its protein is CASSPPHGLSGNTIYF.

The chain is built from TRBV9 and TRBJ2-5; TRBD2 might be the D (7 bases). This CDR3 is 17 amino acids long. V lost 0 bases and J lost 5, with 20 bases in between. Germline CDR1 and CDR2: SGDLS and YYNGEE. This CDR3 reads CASSVGGGAAIQETQYF. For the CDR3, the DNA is TGTGCCAGCAGCGTAGGCGGGGGCGCCGCTATACAGGAGACCCAGTACTTC.

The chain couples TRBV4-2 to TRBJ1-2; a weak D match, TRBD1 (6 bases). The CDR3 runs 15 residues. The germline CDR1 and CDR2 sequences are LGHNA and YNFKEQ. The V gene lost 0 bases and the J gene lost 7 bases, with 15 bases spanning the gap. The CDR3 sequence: CASSQEWAGVGGYTF. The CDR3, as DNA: TGTGCCAGCAGCCAAGAGTGGGCAGGGGTAGGTGGCTACACCTTC.

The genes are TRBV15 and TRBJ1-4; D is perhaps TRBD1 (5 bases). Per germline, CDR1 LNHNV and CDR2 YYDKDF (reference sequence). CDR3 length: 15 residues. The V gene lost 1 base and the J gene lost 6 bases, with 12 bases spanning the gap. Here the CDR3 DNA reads TGTGCCACCAGCAGAGTGGGGCAGGGTGATGAAAAACTGTTTTTT. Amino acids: CATSRVGQGDEKLFF.

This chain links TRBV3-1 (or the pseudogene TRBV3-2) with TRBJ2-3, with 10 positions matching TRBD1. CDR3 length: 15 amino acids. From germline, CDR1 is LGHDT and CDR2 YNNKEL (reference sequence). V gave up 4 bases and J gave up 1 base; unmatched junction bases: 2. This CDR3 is CASSRGQGRTDTQYF. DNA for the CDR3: TGTGCCAGCAGCCGGGGACAGGGGCGCACAGATACGCAGTATTTT.

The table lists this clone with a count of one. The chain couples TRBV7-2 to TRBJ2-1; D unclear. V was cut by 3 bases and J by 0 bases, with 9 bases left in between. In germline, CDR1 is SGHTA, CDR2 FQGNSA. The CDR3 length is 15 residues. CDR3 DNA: TGTGCCAGCAGCTTGTCGCAGAGCTCCTACAATGAGCAGTTCTTC. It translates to CASSLSQSSYNEQFF.

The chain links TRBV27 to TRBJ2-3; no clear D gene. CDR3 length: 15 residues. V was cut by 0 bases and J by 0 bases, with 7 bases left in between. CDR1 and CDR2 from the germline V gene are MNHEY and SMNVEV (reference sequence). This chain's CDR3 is CASSLSRSSTDTQYF. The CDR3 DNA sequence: TGTGCCAGCAGTTTATCCAGGTCTAGCACAGATACGCAGTATTTT.

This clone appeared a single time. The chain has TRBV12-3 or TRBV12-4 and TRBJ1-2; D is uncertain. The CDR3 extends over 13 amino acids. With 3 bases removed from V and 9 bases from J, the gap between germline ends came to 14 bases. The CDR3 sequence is CASSLSQAVRYTF. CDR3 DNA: TGTGCCAGCAGTTTGAGTCAGGCTGTACGCTACACCTTC.

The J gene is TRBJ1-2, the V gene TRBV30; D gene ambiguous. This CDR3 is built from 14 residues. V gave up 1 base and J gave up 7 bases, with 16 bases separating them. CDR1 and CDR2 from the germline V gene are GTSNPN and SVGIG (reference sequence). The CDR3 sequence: CAWSAQVLHGGYTF. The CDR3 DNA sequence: TGTGCCTGGAGTGCTCAAGTACTGCACGGTGGCTACACCTTC.

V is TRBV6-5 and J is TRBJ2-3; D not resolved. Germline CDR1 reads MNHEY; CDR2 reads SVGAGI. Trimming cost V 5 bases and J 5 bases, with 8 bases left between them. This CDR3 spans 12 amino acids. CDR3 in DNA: TGTGCCAGCAGTATTGATGGAGATACGCAGTATTTT. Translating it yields CASSIDGDTQYF.

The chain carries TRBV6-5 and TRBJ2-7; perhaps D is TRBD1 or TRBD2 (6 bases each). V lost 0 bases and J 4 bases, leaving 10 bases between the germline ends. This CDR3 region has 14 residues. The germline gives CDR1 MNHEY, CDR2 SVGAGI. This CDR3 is CASSYSGGEYEQYF. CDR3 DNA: TGTGCCAGCAGTTACTCGGGGGGCGAGTACGAGCAGTACTTC.

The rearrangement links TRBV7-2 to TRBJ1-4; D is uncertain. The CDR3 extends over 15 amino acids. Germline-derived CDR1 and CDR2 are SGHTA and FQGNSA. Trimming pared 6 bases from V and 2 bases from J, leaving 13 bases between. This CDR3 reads CASRLRASTNEKLFF. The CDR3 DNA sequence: TGTGCCAGCAGACTGAGGGCTTCTACTAATGAAAAACTGTTTTTT.

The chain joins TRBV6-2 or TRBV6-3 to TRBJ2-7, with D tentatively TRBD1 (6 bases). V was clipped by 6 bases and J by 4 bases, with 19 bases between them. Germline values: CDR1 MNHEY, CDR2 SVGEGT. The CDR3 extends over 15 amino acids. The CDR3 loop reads CASSPARQGIYEQYF. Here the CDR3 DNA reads TGTGCCAGCAGCCCGGCGAGGCAGGGGATTTACGAGCAGTACTTC.

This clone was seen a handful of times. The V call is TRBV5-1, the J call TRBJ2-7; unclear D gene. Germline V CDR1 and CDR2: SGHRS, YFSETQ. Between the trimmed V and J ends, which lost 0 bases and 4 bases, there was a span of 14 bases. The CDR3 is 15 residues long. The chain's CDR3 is CASSLVPGVSYEQYF. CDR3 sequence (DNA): TGCGCCAGCAGCTTGGTACCAGGAGTAAGTTACGAGCAGTACTTC. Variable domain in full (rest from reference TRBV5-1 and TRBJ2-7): KAGVTQTPRYLIKTRGQQVTLSCSPISGHRSVSWYQQTPGQGLQFLFEYFSETQRNKGNFPGRFSGRQFSNSRSEMNVSTLELGDSALYLCASSLVPGVSYEQYFGPGTRLTVT.

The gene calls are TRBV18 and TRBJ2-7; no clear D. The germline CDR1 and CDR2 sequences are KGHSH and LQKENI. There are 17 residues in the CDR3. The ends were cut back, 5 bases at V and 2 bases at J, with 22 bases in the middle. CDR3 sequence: CASSSPMSRTHPYEQYF. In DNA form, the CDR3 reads TGTGCCAGCTCATCCCCTATGTCTAGAACACACCCCTACGAGCAGTACTTC.

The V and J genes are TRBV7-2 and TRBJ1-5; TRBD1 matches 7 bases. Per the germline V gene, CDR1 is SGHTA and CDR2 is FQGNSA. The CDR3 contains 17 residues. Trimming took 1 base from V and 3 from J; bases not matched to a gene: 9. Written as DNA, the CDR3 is TGTGCCAGCAGCTTAGGACCGAAAGGGGGCTTCAATCAGCCCCAGCATTTT. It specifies CASSLGPKGGFNQPQHF.

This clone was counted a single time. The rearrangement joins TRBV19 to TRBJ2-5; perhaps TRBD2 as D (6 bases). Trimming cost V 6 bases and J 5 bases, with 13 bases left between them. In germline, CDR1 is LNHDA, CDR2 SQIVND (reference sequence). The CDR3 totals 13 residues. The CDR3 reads CASRQLAGETQYF. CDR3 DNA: TGTGCCAGTAGACAACTAGCTGGGGAGACCCAGTACTTC.

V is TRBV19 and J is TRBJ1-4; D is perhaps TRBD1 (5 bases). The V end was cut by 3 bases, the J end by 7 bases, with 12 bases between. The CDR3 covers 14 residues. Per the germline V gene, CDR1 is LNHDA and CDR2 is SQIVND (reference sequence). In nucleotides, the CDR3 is TGTGCCAGTAGTATTCCAGGGAGCAGTGAAAAACTGTTTTTT. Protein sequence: CASSIPGSSEKLFF.

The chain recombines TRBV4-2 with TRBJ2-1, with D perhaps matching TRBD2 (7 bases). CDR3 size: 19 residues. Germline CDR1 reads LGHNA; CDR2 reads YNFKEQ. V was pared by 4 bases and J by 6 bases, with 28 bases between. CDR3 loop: CASSPPGGTSTTDPNEQFF. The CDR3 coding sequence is TGTGCCAGCAGCCCCCCGGGGGGCACATCCACAACCGACCCCAATGAGCAGTTCTTC.